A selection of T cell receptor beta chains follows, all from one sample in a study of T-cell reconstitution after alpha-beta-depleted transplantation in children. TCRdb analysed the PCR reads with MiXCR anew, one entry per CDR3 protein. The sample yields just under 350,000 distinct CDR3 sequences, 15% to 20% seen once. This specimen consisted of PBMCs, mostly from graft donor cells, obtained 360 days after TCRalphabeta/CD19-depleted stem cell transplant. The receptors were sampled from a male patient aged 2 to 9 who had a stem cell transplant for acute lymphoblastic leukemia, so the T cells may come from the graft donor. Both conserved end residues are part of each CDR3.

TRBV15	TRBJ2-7	CATKENAVVYEQYF
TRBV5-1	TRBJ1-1	CASSLDAQGAEAFF
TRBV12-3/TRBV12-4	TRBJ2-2	CASSPGPAWAGELFF
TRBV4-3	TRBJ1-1	CASSQDLEGWVFTEAFF
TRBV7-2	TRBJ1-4	CASSLVGETNEKLFF
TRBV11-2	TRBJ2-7	CASSLRTSGRPYEQYF
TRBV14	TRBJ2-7	CASSQEYGSLDRGAYEQYF
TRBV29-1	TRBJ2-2	CSVGWDYLPGELFF
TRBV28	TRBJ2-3	CASSPDSSSTDTQYF
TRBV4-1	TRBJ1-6	CASSRRVVSPLHF
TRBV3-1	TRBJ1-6	CASSQGGGGASPLHF
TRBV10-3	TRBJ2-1	CAIRAGGYEQFF
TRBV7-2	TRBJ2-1	CASSLEPLGSYEQFF
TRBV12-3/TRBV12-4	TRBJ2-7	CASSSPGQGAYEQYF
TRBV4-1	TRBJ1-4	CASSQPLRDNPEKLFF
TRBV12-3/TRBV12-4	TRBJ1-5	CASSLWDREGDQPQHF
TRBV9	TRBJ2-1	CASSHLAGSSYNEQFF
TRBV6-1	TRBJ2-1	CASSREPNSYNEQFF
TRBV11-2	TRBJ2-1	CASSSAGGRDEQFF
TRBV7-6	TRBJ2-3	CASSLVGPGSADTQYF
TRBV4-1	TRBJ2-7	CASSQVLADWYEQYF
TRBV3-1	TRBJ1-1	CASSPLAGRNANTEAFF
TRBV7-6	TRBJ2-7	CASSVDRDGIYEQYF
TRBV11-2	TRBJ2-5	CASSRTVQETQYF
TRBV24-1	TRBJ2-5	CATSRWGDEETQYF
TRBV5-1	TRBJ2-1	CASRKGTSGAEQFF
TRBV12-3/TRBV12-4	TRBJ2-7	CASSDRSVTYEQYF
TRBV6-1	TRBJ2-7	CASRQGWDYEQYF
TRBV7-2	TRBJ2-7	CASSLAAGGPQQYF
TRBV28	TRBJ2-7	CASSFGQDTSYEQYF
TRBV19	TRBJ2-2	CASSLRTSGDTGELFF
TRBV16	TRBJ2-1	CASSRNIGSEQFF
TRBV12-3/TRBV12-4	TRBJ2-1	CASRLTDSYNEQFF
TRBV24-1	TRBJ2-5	CATSFSAGPWETQYF
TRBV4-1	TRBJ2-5	CASSPQVEETQYF
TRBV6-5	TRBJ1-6	CASSYVGGDSPLHF
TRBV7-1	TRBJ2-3	CASSSSPHLTSGKGSRVTDTQYF
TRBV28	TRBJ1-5	CASRTPGRRYSNQPQHF
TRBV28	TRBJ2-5	CASSSIWPRVAVGTVYFEETQYF
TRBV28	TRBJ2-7	CASSQDRGQGVNSYEQYF
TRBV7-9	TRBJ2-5	CASSPLTASGFQETQYF
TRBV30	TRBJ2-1	CAWSVRGGGVGNEQFF
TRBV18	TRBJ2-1	CASSPFMGVNEQFF
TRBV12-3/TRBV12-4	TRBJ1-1	CASSLAGSAFF
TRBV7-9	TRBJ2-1	CASSKRLAHNEQFF
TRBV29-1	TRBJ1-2	CSVDHVGTGGNGYTF
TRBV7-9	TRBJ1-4	CASSFLGGEKLFF
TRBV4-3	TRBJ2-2	CASSQFSQREGIGELFF
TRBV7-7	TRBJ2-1	CASSSGTILYPIDNEQFF
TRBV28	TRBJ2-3	CASSPLPPPPSGRTDTQYF
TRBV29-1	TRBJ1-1	CSAQTTGIDTEAFF
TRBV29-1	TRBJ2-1	CSVDGAGSYNEQFF
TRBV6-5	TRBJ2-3	CASSYGGWGDSTDTQYF
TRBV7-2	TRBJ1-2	CASSLAGNYGYTF
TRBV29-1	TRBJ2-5	CSVKRGEVETQYF
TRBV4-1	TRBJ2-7	CASSQGGVQYF